This T cell receptor (beta chain) derives from a study of a mutant IDH1 vaccine in newly diagnosed glioma. Study overall: V12 came at week 35, V13 at week 47.

The time point is: week 47, end of study. Topical imiquimod accompanied each vaccine dose, which consisted of 300 ug of mutant IDH1 20-mer peptide. Germline CDR1 and CDR2: SGHNT and YYREEE (reference sequence). Trimming cost V 0 bases and J 8 bases, with 11 bases left between them. The CDR3 covers 14 residues. A word on this clone: The target antigen is unknown.

The method was immunoSEQ multiplex PCR; TCRdb's version includes in-frame clones alone and lacks a portion of them. The sample has about 90,000 clones, around nine tenths seen once. The source material was PBMCs, sampled from a glioma patient whose treatment included an IDH1 peptide vaccine. This rearrangement joins TRBV5-4 to TRBJ1-4; D is undetermined. This TCR came from a woman aged 45-59 years with glioma. This CDR3 is CASSLGQSPEKLFF. The CDR3 nucleotides read TGTGCCAGCAGCTTGGGGCAAAGCCCCGAAAAACTGTTTTTT.